This TCR beta chain was documented in a study of T cell changes during pregnancy in multiple sclerosis. The table came from immunoSEQ multiplex PCR; TCRdb's copy has only in-frame clones and leaves some out. This table has roughly 80,000 clones, about nine tenths appearing once. Germline V gene sequence: CDR1 SEHNR, CDR2 FQNEAQ (reference sequence). The V gene lost 4 bases and the J gene lost 5 bases, with 8 bases spanning the gap. The CDR3 has 12 amino acids. This receptor was obtained from a female donor with multiple sclerosis, enrolled in a pregnancy study. The chain links TRBV7-9 to TRBJ2-5; possibly TRBD1 for D (5 bases). The specimen was peripheral blood, collected before pregnancy. CDR3 in amino acids: CASSSYRETQYF. CDR3 DNA: TGTGCCAGCAGCTCCTACAGGGAGACCCAGTACTTC.